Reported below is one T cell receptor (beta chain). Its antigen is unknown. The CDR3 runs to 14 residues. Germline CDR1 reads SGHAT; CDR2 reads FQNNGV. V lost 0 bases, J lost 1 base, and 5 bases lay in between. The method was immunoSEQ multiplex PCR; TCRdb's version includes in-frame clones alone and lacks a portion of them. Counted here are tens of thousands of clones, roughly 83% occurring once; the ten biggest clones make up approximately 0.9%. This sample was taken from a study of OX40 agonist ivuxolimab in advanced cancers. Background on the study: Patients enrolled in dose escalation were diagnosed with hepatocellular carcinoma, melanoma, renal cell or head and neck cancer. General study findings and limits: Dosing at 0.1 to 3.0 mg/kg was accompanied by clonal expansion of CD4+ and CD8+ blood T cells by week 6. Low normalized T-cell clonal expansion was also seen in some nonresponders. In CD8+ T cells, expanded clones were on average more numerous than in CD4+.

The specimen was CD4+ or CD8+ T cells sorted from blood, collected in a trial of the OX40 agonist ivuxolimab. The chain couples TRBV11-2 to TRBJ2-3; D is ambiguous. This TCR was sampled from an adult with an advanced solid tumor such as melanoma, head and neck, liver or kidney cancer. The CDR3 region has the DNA TGTGCCAGCAGCTTAGATAAAGGCACAGATACGCAGTATTTT. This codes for CASSLDKGTDTQYF.